The 14 T cell receptor beta chains reported below all come from one sample, sequenced in a study of regulatory T cells in long-lasting Graves disease. Specified time point: newly diagnosed GD, antithyroid drugs for less than 3 months. With RNA extracted from PBMCs as input, the TCR library was made. For TCR beta, libraries came from iRepertoire HTBI primers and Arm-PCR of CDR3 regions. TCRdb reprocessed the multiplex PCR reads via MiXCR and lists one record per CDR3 protein. The sample consists of 350,000 to 450,000 distinct CDR3 sequences, 15% to 20% of them appearing once. The sample was also linked to a second study, of T cells in Graves' hyperthyroidism and ophthalmopathy.

Sequences were derived from peripheral blood mononuclear cells (PBMCs), sampled at new diagnosis, from a patient treated with antithyroid drugs. The receptors originated from a man between 35 and 55 years old with Graves disease.

V gene TRBV7-8 combines with J gene TRBJ1-6, with D perhaps TRBD1 (6 bases). CDR1 and CDR2 from the germline V gene are SGHVS and FQNEAQ. CDR3 size: 13 residues. V lost 5 bases and J 8 bases, leaving 10 bases between the germline ends. In DNA form, the CDR3 reads TGTGCCAGCAGCGTCGGGGGCTATTCACCCCTCCACTTT. Its translation is CASSVGGYSPLHF.

This clonotype was detected many times. The genes are TRBV7-2 and TRBJ2-1; 7 nucleotides align to TRBD2. The CDR3 spans 15 residues. Germline assignment: CDR1 SGHTA and CDR2 FQGNSA. The V gene end was trimmed by 5 bases and the J gene end by 4 bases; junction bases not matched to a gene: 8. CDR3 region: CASSLISGGYNEQFF. In DNA, the CDR3 is TGTGCCAGCAGCCTAATATCCGGGGGGTACAATGAGCAGTTCTTC.

This chain connects TRBV7-3 to TRBJ2-2; the match to TRBD1 covers 7 bases. Trimming removed 4 bases from V and 7 bases from J; junction bases left unmatched: 6. Germline CDR1 and CDR2: SGHTA and FQGTGA. The CDR3 has 14 amino acids. CDR3 sequence (DNA): TGTGCCAGCAGCTCGACAGGGAGCAGCGGGGAGCTGTTTTTT. Residues: CASSSTGSSGELFF.

This clonotype was recorded many times. The chain links TRBV5-5 to TRBJ2-7; D call uncertain. The CDR3 has 14 amino acids. The germline V and J ends were trimmed by 6 bases and 6 bases, with 19 bases remaining between them. Germline CDR1 and CDR2: SGHKS and YYEKEE (reference sequence). The CDR3 loop reads CASTYRTRLGEQYF. CDR3 sequence (DNA): TGTGCCAGCACCTATAGGACCCGCCTTGGCGAGCAGTACTTC.

This rearrangement joins TRBV20-1 to TRBJ1-1; TRBD1 agrees at 10 bases. The CDR3 runs 15 residues. With V trimmed by 3 bases and J by 11 bases, 15 bases remained unmatched. Germline V CDR1 and CDR2: DFQATT, SNEGSKA (reference sequence). The CDR3 protein is CSASGRGQGPWWAFF. The DNA of the CDR3 is TGCAGTGCTAGCGGAAGGGGACAGGGGCCGTGGTGGGCTTTCTTT.

This clonotype has at least ten counts. The chain recombines TRBV20-1 with TRBJ2-3; 8 bases fit TRBD2. The J segment lost 6 bases and the V segment lost 1 base, leaving 3 bases of the junction unmatched. The CDR3 is 13 residues long. CDR1 DFQATT and CDR2 SNEGSKA come from the germline V gene (reference sequence). The CDR3 is CSARARGVDTQYF. CDR3 nucleotides: TGCAGTGCTAGAGCGCGGGGGGTCGATACGCAGTATTTT.

This clonotype turned up a few times. The J gene is TRBJ1-2, the V gene TRBV27, with 8 bases aligning to TRBD1. V gave up 8 bases and J gave up 3 bases; unmatched junction bases: 8. The CDR3 totals 14 residues. Germline CDR1 and CDR2: MNHEY and SMNVEV (reference sequence). CDR3 coding DNA: TGTGCCAGCGGCCGACAGGGGTGGGACTATGGCTACACCTTC. Protein product: CASGRQGWDYGYTF.

This clonotype was counted a few times. The chain employs TRBV27 and TRBJ1-2; D is uncertain. Trimming pared 6 bases from V and 2 bases from J, leaving 10 bases between. The CDR3 runs to 13 residues. Per the germline V gene, CDR1 is MNHEY and CDR2 is SMNVEV (reference sequence). CDR3 DNA sequence: TGTGCCAGCAGGTTGAACAGCAACTATGGCTACACCTTC. It codes for CASRLNSNYGYTF.

This chain connects TRBV7-9 to TRBJ2-7, with D tentatively TRBD1 or TRBD2 (5 bases each). CDR3 length equals 14 residues. From germline, CDR1 is SEHNR and CDR2 FQNEAQ (reference sequence). With 3 bases removed from V and 5 bases from J, the gap between germline ends came to 14 bases. The CDR3 loop is CASSFPGRRDEQYF. The DNA of the CDR3 is TGTGCCAGCAGCTTCCCGGGACGTAGGGACGAGCAGTACTTC. The full variable domain, completed using reference TRBV7-9 and TRBJ2-7, is DTGVSQNPRHKITKRGQNVTFRCDPISEHNRLYWYRQTLGQGPEFLTYFQNEAQLEKSRLLSDRFSAERPKGSFSTLEIQRTEQGDSAMYLCASSFPGRRDEQYFGPGTRLTVT.

CDR3 DNA: TGTGCCAGCAGCCCCGGTGGTGAAAAACTGTTTTTT. Translation: CASSPGGEKLFF. V and J are TRBV5-5 and TRBJ1-4; D is undetermined. V lost 4 bases, J lost 7 bases, and 8 bases lay in between. Germline CDR1 and CDR2: SGHKS and YYEKEE (reference sequence). The CDR3 is 12 residues long.

This clonotype was seen at least ten times. The rearrangement links TRBV7-2 to TRBJ2-1; 7 nucleotides line up with TRBD2. The germline CDR1 and CDR2 sequences are SGHTA and FQGNSA. J lost 6 bases, V lost 2 bases, and 4 bases had no gene match. The CDR3 covers 14 residues. The CDR3 DNA sequence: TGTGCCAGCAGCTTAAAAGCTAGCGGCAATGAGCAGTTCTTC. Protein product: CASSLKASGNEQFF.

This clonotype appeared many times. This chain uses TRBV4-2 with TRBJ2-7; D gene ambiguous. Germline V gene sequence: CDR1 LGHNA, CDR2 YNFKEQ. V lost 0 bases, J lost 0 bases, and 6 bases lay in between. CDR3 length: 14 amino acids. CDR3 in DNA: TGTGCCAGCAGCCAAGAACGGCTCTCCTACGAGCAGTACTTC. It is translated as CASSQERLSYEQYF.

The sample holds many counts of this clonotype. The V and J genes are TRBV10-3 and TRBJ2-5, with D tentatively TRBD2 (5 bases). Per germline, CDR1 ENHRY and CDR2 SYGVKD. CDR3 length: 15 residues. Trimming removed 3 bases from V and 1 base from J, with 12 bases in between. As DNA, the CDR3 is TGTGCCATCAGTGATCCCGGGATCTTCCAAGAGACCCAGTACTTC. This gives the protein CAISDPGIFQETQYF.

The chain is built from TRBV5-5 and TRBJ2-1; 10 nucleotides agree with TRBD1. Per germline, CDR1 SGHKS and CDR2 YYEKEE (reference sequence). J lost 8 bases, V lost 4 bases, and 9 bases had no gene match. The CDR3 sequence is 15 residues long. The CDR3 nucleotides read TGTGCCAGCAGCCTCTGGACAGGGGGTAGCTATGAGCAGTTCTTC. Translation: CASSLWTGGSYEQFF. Together with reference TRBV5-5 and TRBJ2-1, the CDR3 gives the full variable domain: DAGVTQSPTHLIKTRGQQVTLRCSPISGHKSVSWYQQVLGQGPQFIFQYYEKEERGRGNFPDRFSARQFPNYSSELNVNALLLGDSALYLCASSLWTGGSYEQFFGPGTRLTVL.